This TCR beta chain appears in the sequencing data of a study of T cells in Graves' hyperthyroidism and ophthalmopathy. Overall study context: Prior to any treatment, at the point of initial diagnosis, peripheral blood was collected.

The V end lost 2 bases, the J end lost 1 base, and 7 bases lay between the germline ends. The CDR3 runs to 14 residues. Germline V gives CDR1 SGHDT, CDR2 YYEEEE. Aged 18 to 65, the patients had hyperthyroidism that was newly diagnosed and had lasted under 2 months. Predating any ophthalmopathy symptoms, the blood sample was taken at first hyperthyroidism diagnosis. RNA transcripts served as the template for amplifying TCR beta CDR3 regions. TCR CDR3 regions were first amplified by RT-PCR with HTBI primers. TCRdb reprocessed the multiplex PCR reads via MiXCR and lists one record per CDR3 protein. The sample carries approximately 400,000 distinct CDR3 sequences, less than 20% recorded once.

The V gene is TRBV5-6, the J gene TRBJ1-5; maybe TRBD1 (5 bases). Sequencing was performed on blood. The receptor's source is a woman aged 18-29 years with Graves' hyperthyroidism that later progressed to Graves' ophthalmopathy. The CDR3 DNA sequence: TGTGCCAGCAGCTTTCAGGGAAGCAATCAGCCCCAGCATTTT. Translation: CASSFQGSNQPQHF.